A selection of T cell receptor beta chains follows, all from one sample in a study of OX40 agonist ivuxolimab in advanced cancers. Repertoires were generated with immunoSEQ multiplex PCR, while TCRdb's copy carries only in-frame clones and drops some. The table includes 95,000 to 150,000 clones, around 92% detected once. This material consisted of CD4+ or CD8+ T cells sorted from blood, taken in a trial of the OX40 agonist ivuxolimab. The receptors were sampled from an adult with an advanced solid tumor such as melanoma, head and neck, liver or kidney cancer. CDR3s include the opening cysteine and the closing phenylalanine or tryptophan. The order of the fields is V gene, J gene, clone size, CDR3 protein. Rows may omit the clone size; those that give it use once, few, many or a size class.

TRBV28	TRBJ2-3	NA	CASSLGGMGTDTQYF
TRBV27	TRBJ2-3	NA	CASSPLAGGPGGTDTQYF
TRBV5-4	TRBJ2-2	NA	CASSLGRPDTGELFF
TRBV7-2	TRBJ1-5	NA	CASSLVGPGNGQPQHF
TRBV11-3	TRBJ2-1	once	CASSRDRDTGNEQFF
TRBV7-9	TRBJ1-4	NA	CASSFQGNWEKLFF
TRBV7-2	TRBJ2-7	NA	CASSLFPAGQGSHEQYF
TRBV11-1	TRBJ2-2	NA	CASSLTSMNTGELFF
TRBV9	TRBJ1-5	NA	CASSAQGDNQPQHF
TRBV2	TRBJ1-1	NA	CASRVGSDSLVGAFF
TRBV7-8	TRBJ2-1	NA	CAISSGTSGRSSSYNEQFF
TRBV6-6	TRBJ2-5	NA	CASSYPNTETQYF
TRBV28	TRBJ1-3	NA	CASSSSRAGGSGGNTIYF
TRBV11-2	TRBJ2-7	NA	CASSWTSGRDYEQYF
TRBV19	TRBJ1-1	NA	CASSKRDPGANTEAFF
TRBV6-6	TRBJ2-7	NA	CASSYVGTALYEQYF
TRBV7-3	TRBJ2-7	NA	CASSPDSFGEQYF
TRBV7-2	TRBJ2-1	once	CASSLGGASYNEQFF
TRBV7-9	TRBJ1-1	NA	CASSYTQDAGKAEAFF
TRBV9	TRBJ1-1	NA	CASSTPEVDIGGWNTEAFF
TRBV5-1	TRBJ1-1	NA	CASSPNDPGDRRTEAFF
TRBV18	TRBJ2-4	NA	CASSPPNRVGDIQYF
TRBV29-1	TRBJ2-2	NA	CSVNGVSNTGELFF
TRBV5-8	TRBJ2-1	NA	CASGRGEYNEQFF
TRBV27	TRBJ2-1	NA	CASCPSGVYNEQFF
TRBV4-3	TRBJ2-7	NA	CASSPTQGAQTYEQYF
TRBV6-1	TRBJ2-1	NA	CASGGEWSYNEQFF
TRBV5-1	TRBJ1-1	NA	CASSLVVAGNTEAFF
TRBV5-4	TRBJ2-3	NA	CASSLALAGSTDTQYF
TRBV19	TRBJ2-7	NA	CASSISPTDSYEQYF